Sequencing of this TCR beta chain was carried out in a study of blood T cell repertoires in COVID-19. This table comes from immunoSEQ multiplex PCR, and its TCRdb copy is limited to in-frame clones, with some not included. The repertoire holds some 44,000 clones, with approximately 90% as singletons. Sequencing was performed on peripheral blood. The origin of this receptor is a human donor in a cohort sampled during active COVID-19.

CDR3 residues: CASSLRGQGSQPQHF. The CDR3, as DNA: TGTGCCAGCAGCTTAAGAGGACAGGGCTCTCAGCCCCAGCATTTT. The V gene is TRBV7-3, the J gene TRBJ1-5; 8 positions agree with TRBD1. The CDR3 spans 15 residues. J lost 6 bases, V lost 1 base, and 5 bases had no gene match. The germline CDR1 and CDR2 sequences are SGHTA and FQGTGA.